The following is a TCR beta chain sequence with its context. V lost 0 bases, J lost 0 bases, and 8 bases lay in between. The V gene's germline CDR1 is LGHDT and CDR2 YNNKEL (reference sequence). The CDR3 loop spans 15 amino acids. The entry originates in a study of blood T cell repertoires in COVID-19. The table came from immunoSEQ multiplex PCR; TCRdb's copy has only in-frame clones and leaves some out. The sample shows around 180,000 clones, around 85% of them seen only once. The Seattle site enrolled patients during active infection and followed them longitudinally. What was sequenced was peripheral blood. This chain uses TRBV3-1 (or the pseudogene TRBV3-2) with TRBJ1-1, with a possible D match to TRBD1 (6 bases). The receptor's source is a man aged 80 or over with COVID-19, enrolled during active disease. For the CDR3, the DNA is TGTGCCAGCAGCCAAGAAACAGGGCTGAACACTGAAGCTTTCTTT. It encodes CASSQETGLNTEAFF.